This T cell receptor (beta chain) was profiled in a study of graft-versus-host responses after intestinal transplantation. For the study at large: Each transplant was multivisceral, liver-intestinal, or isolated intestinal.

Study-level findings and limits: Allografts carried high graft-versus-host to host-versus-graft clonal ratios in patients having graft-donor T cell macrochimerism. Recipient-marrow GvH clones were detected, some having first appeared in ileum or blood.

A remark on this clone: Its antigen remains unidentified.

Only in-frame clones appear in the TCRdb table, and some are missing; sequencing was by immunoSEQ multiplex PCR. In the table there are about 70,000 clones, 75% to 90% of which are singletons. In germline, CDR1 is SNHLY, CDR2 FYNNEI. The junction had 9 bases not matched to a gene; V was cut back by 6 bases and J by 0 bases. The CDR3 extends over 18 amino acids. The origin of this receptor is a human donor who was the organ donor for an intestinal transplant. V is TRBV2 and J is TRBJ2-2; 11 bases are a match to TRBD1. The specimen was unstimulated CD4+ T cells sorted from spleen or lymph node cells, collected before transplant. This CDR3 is CASRAGTGGLTNTGELFF. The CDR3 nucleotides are TGTGCCAGCAGGGCCGGGACAGGGGGTCTCACGAACACCGGGGAGCTGTTTTTT.